What follows are 27 T cell receptor beta chains derived from one specimen sequenced in a study of T cell responses to AZD1222 COVID-19 vaccine. TCRdb's copy holds only in-frame clones and misses some; the assay was immunoSEQ multiplex PCR. The sample includes under 90,000 clones, 75% to 90% seen only once; the top ten take 8.5% to 12%. The input for sequencing was peripheral blood, taken 28 days after the second AZD1222 dose. The receptors stem from an adult who received the AZD1222 COVID-19 vaccine.

The chain couples TRBV11-2 to TRBJ1-3, with no clear D. The CDR3 is made up of 15 amino acids. V dropped 1 base and J dropped 0 bases, with 7 bases sitting between them. The germline V gene encodes CDR1 SGHAT and CDR2 FQNNGV. The CDR3 here is CASSLGITSGNTIYF. The CDR3 nucleotides are TGTGCCAGCAGCTTAGGGATTACCTCTGGAAACACCATATATTTT.

The chain links TRBV20-1 to TRBJ2-5; no clear D. Deletions cut 1 base from V and 4 bases from J, with 4 bases between. The CDR3 has 11 residues. Per germline, CDR1 DFQATT and CDR2 SNEGSKA (reference sequence). The CDR3 reads CSARVIETQYF. CDR3 nucleotide sequence: TGCAGTGCTAGAGTAATAGAGACCCAGTACTTC.

This clone occurred once. The chain employs TRBV6-6 and TRBJ2-3; D may be TRBD1 (6 bases). The germline gives CDR1 MNHNY, CDR2 SVGAGI (reference sequence). Trimming took off 3 bases at V and 2 bases at J, with 15 bases between the two ends. The CDR3 has 16 amino acids. CDR3 sequence: CASSYGQNLITDTQYF. In DNA, the CDR3 is TGTGCCAGCAGTTATGGACAGAACTTAATCACAGATACGCAGTATTTT.

This chain links TRBV5-1 with TRBJ2-2; D unresolved. V lost 0 bases and J lost 4, with 4 bases in between. The CDR3 has 13 residues. Looked up from germline, CDR1 is SGHRS and CDR2 is YFSETQ. The CDR3 DNA is TGCGCCAGCAGCTTGGTGGGCACCGGGGAGCTGTTTTTT. It codes for CASSLVGTGELFF.

About this clone itself: At one of its ends the junction is not consistent with the germline gene, which may arise from a read error. This rearrangement joins TRBV7-7 to TRBJ2-5, with 9 bases lining up with TRBD1. The CDR3 consists of 15 residues. The V gene's germline CDR1 is SSHAT and CDR2 FNYEAQ (reference sequence). The CDR3 reads CASSLGGQGRETQYF. CDR3 nucleotides: TGTGCTAGCAGCTTAGGGGGACAGGGAAGAGAGACCCAGTACTTC.

This clone was counted only a few times. The CDR3: CASSQVRDQETQYF. The DNA of the CDR3 is TGTGCCAGCAGCCAAGTCAGGGACCAAGAGACCCAGTACTTC. The chain uses TRBV4-2 and TRBJ2-5; a weak D match, TRBD1 (5 bases). V was clipped by 1 base and J by 0 bases, with 6 bases between them. Germline CDR1 and CDR2: LGHNA and YNFKEQ. This CDR3 comprises 14 residues.

V is TRBV6-5 and J is TRBJ1-1, with D possibly TRBD1 on 5 matching bases. V gave up 3 bases and J gave up 0 bases, with 11 bases separating them. Germline V gene lookup returns CDR1 MNHEY and CDR2 SVGAGI. This CDR3 region has 15 residues. CDR3 coding DNA: TGTGCCAGCAGTTATGACAGACAAATGAACACTGAAGCTTTCTTT. Protein product: CASSYDRQMNTEAFF.

This chain connects TRBV21-1 to TRBJ2-3. TRBV21-1 is a recognized pseudogene. CDR3 length: 16 amino acids. CDR3 sequence: CASSNYSVGRTDTQYF. The CDR3 bases are TGTGCCAGCAGCAACTACAGCGTGGGCCGCACAGATACGCAGTATTTT.

This sequence joins TRBV15 and TRBJ2-3; 9 nucleotides agree with TRBD2. The CDR3 consists of 15 residues. V was pared by 4 bases and J by 4 bases, with 6 bases of the junction left unmatched. The V gene's germline CDR1 is LNHNV and CDR2 YYDKDF (reference sequence). CDR3 sequence: CATSKWRGGPDTQYF. The CDR3 bases are TGTGCCACCAGCAAATGGCGGGGGGGCCCAGATACGCAGTATTTT. The entire variable domain, with the rest obtained from reference TRBV15 and TRBJ2-3, is as follows: DAMVIQNPRYQVTQFGKPVTLSCSQTLNHNVMYWYQQKSSQAPKLLFHYYDKDFNNEADTPDNFQSRRPNTSFCFLDIRSPGLGDTAMYLCATSKWRGGPDTQYFGPGTRLTVL.

The rearrangement links TRBV5-5 to TRBJ2-3, with TRBD1 identical over 8 bases. Germline values: CDR1 SGHKS, CDR2 YYEKEE (reference sequence). Trimming removed 5 bases from V and 0 bases from J; junction bases left unmatched: 5. The CDR3 has 15 amino acids. The CDR3 spells CASRRQGPSTDTQYF. The CDR3 nucleotides read TGTGCCAGCAGAAGACAGGGGCCAAGCACAGATACGCAGTATTTT.

V usage is TRBV29-1 and J usage is TRBJ1-1, with D perhaps matching TRBD1 (5 bases). The length of the CDR3 is 14 residues. Trimming removed 6 bases from V and 0 bases from J, with 14 bases in between. The germline CDR1 and CDR2 sequences are SQVTM and ANQGSEA. CDR3 sequence: CSVILTGMNTEAFF. Written as DNA, the CDR3 is TGCAGCGTCATTCTTACAGGTATGAACACTGAAGCTTTCTTT. The full variable domain, in which reference TRBV29-1 and TRBJ1-1 provide the parts outside the CDR3, is SAVISQKPSRDICQRGTSLTIQCQVDSQVTMMFWYRQQPGQSLTLIATANQGSEATYESGFVIDKFPISRPNLTFSTLTVSNMSPEDSSIYLCSVILTGMNTEAFFGQGTRLTVV.

The rearrangement links TRBV3-1 (or the pseudogene TRBV3-2) to TRBJ2-7; D possibly matches TRBD1 or TRBD2 (5 bases each). The V gene lost 6 bases and the J gene lost 2 bases, with 14 bases spanning the gap. CDR3 length: 14 residues. CDR1 is LGHDT, CDR2 YNNKEL, per germline (reference sequence). Here the CDR3 reads CASSLRGFPYEQYF. The CDR3 nucleotides are TGTGCCAGCAGTCTACGGGGCTTTCCCTACGAGCAGTACTTC.

This rearrangement joins TRBV7-2 to TRBJ2-3, with D possibly being TRBD1 (5 bases). The V end was cut by 7 bases, the J end by 2 bases, with 19 bases between. CDR1 and CDR2 (germline): SGHTA, FQGNSA. This CDR3 region has 16 residues. CDR3 amino acids: CASTSRSGHNTDTQYF. The CDR3 DNA reads TGTGCCAGCACCTCCCGTTCCGGACACAACACAGATACGCAGTATTTT.

This chain joins TRBV19 and TRBJ2-3, with 8 bases fitting TRBD1. Trimming at V came to 3 bases and at J to 8 bases, leaving 10 bases not matched to a gene. Germline loops: CDR1 LNHDA, CDR2 SQIVND (reference sequence). The CDR3 length is 15 residues. The CDR3 sequence is CASSIRQGHRGTQYF. CDR3 sequence (DNA): TGTGCCAGTAGTATTCGACAGGGGCACAGAGGTACGCAGTATTTT.

As regards this clone: The same CDR3 also results from other DNA sequences found in this sample. This chain connects TRBV18 to TRBJ2-6, with TRBD1 matching 7 bases. Per the germline V gene, CDR1 is KGHSH and CDR2 is LQKENI. V trimming: 8 bases; J trimming: 1 base; junction bases outside the gene matches: 5. This CDR3 is 15 amino acids long. Written as DNA, the CDR3 is TGTGCCAGCCAGGGGGAATCATCTGGGGCCAACGTCCTGACTTTC. It encodes CASQGESSGANVLTF. Based on the CDR3 plus reference TRBV18 and TRBJ2-6, the full variable domain is NAGVMQNPRHLVRRRGQEARLRCSPMKGHSHVYWYRQLPEEGLKFMVYLQKENIIDESGMPKERFSAEFPKEGPSILRIQQVVRGDSAAYFCASQGESSGANVLTFGAGSRLTVL.

The rearrangement links TRBV19 to TRBJ1-1; 7 bases are a match to TRBD1. V lost 5 bases and J lost 8; bases outside the gene matches: 8. The length of the CDR3 is 13 residues. In germline, CDR1 is LNHDA, CDR2 SQIVND (reference sequence). The CDR3, as DNA: TGTGCCAGTAGTGACAGGGCGGGAGGGGAAGCTTTCTTT. Protein: CASSDRAGGEAFF.

The chain has TRBV5-1 and TRBJ1-5; D is uncertain. The germline V gene has CDR1 SGHRS and CDR2 YFSETQ. The CDR3 contains 10 residues. The V and J ends lost 7 bases and 5 bases respectively, with 4 bases between them. The CDR3 DNA follows: TGCGCCAGCCCAGATCAGCCCCAGCATTTT. As protein: CASPDQPQHF.

CDR3 DNA: TGTGCCAGCAGCTTAATCAGTAATAATTCACCCCTCCACTTT. Translation gives CASSLISNNSPLHF. This rearrangement joins TRBV11-2 to TRBJ1-6, with unresolved D. In germline, CDR1 is SGHAT, CDR2 FQNNGV. The CDR3 totals 14 residues. V shed 2 bases and J shed 5 bases, with 7 bases lying between them.

This chain uses TRBV2 with TRBJ1-4, with D unclear. This CDR3 is built from 14 residues. V gave up 6 bases and J gave up 8 bases, with 16 bases separating them. Germline V gene lookup returns CDR1 SNHLY and CDR2 FYNNEI. The CDR3 DNA reads as TGTGCCAGCAGAGCGACGACCGGTGTAGAAAAACTGTTTTTT. Protein: CASRATTGVEKLFF.

This clone came up a few times. The V call is TRBV19, the J call TRBJ2-2, with D possibly matching TRBD1 (6 bases). The V gene lost 1 base and the J gene lost 4 bases, with 19 bases spanning the gap. This CDR3 has 18 residues. Germline V gene lookup returns CDR1 LNHDA and CDR2 SQIVND (reference sequence). The CDR3 bases are TGTGCCAGTAGTATAGTAATTGGCGCCAGGGGCTTCACCGGGGAGCTGTTTTTT. Translated, it gives CASSIVIGARGFTGELFF.

This clone was seen a single time. The V and J genes are TRBV7-2 and TRBJ1-2; no clear D. V dropped 0 bases and J dropped 4 bases, with 12 bases sitting between them. The CDR3 runs to 15 residues. CDR1 and CDR2 from the germline V gene are SGHTA and FQGNSA. CDR3 region: CASSLAPGAVYGYTF. The CDR3 DNA follows: TGTGCCAGCAGCTTAGCCCCGGGTGCGGTCTATGGCTACACCTTC.

The gene calls are TRBV2 and TRBJ1-2; TRBD1 agrees at 8 bases. CDR3 length: 14 amino acids. Germline V lookup: CDR1 SNHLY, CDR2 FYNNEI. Trimming removed 8 bases from V and 8 bases from J; junction bases left unmatched: 13. The CDR3 region has the DNA TGTGCCAGCGACCCTCAGGGACAGGCAATGGGCTACACCTTC. Translation: CASDPQGQAMGYTF.

V is TRBV11-2 and J is TRBJ1-1; D unclear. The CDR3 is made up of 13 amino acids. The V gene lost 10 bases and the J gene lost 5 bases, with 17 bases spanning the gap. Germline CDR1 SGHAT, CDR2 FQNNGV. The CDR3 nucleotides are TGTGCCACCATAGGACCGGGAGGAACTGAAGCTTTCTTT. Amino acid sequence: CATIGPGGTEAFF.

The chain joins TRBV6-5 to TRBJ1-1, with D unresolved. The ends were cut back, 6 bases at V and 0 bases at J, with 5 bases in the middle. In germline, CDR1 is MNHEY, CDR2 SVGAGI. There are 12 residues in the CDR3. CDR3 DNA: TGTGCCAGCAGAACGGTGAACACTGAAGCTTTCTTT. It yields the protein CASRTVNTEAFF.

The rearrangement uses TRBV6-5 and TRBJ2-7; D ambiguous. The CDR3 has 14 residues. The germline V gene has CDR1 MNHEY and CDR2 SVGAGI. The germline V and J ends were trimmed by 0 bases and 0 bases, with 6 bases remaining between them. This chain's CDR3 is CASSYSTHSYEQYF. The CDR3 DNA reads as TGTGCCAGCAGTTACTCGACACACTCCTACGAGCAGTACTTC.

This sequence joins TRBV7-9 and TRBJ1-4, with D unresolved. Germline CDR1 SEHNR, CDR2 FQNEAQ (reference sequence). V shed 3 bases and J shed 8 bases, with 16 bases lying between them. This CDR3 contains 15 residues. The CDR3 DNA reads TGTGCCAGCAGCTTTTTTTTGGGAGGAGGAGAAAAACTGTTTTTT. Its translation is CASSFFLGGGEKLFF.

V is TRBV28 and J is TRBJ1-6, with TRBD1 matching 9 bases. Per germline, CDR1 MDHEN and CDR2 SYDVKM. This CDR3 comprises 16 residues. Trimming removed 4 bases from V and 6 bases from J; junction bases left unmatched: 7. The CDR3 bases are TGTGCCAGCAGTTCGATTGGGACAGGGAGTAATTCACCCCTCCACTTT. Protein: CASSSIGTGSNSPLHF.